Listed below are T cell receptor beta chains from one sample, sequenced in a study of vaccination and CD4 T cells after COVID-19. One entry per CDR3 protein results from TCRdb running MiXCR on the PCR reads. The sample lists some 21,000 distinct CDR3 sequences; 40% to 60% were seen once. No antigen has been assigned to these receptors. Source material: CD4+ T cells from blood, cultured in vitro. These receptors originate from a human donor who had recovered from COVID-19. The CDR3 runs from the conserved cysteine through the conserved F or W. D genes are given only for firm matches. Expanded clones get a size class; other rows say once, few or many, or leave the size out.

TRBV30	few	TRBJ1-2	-	CAWSWSRVVGYTF	TGTGCCTGGAGTTGGTCTCGGGTAGTCGGCTACACCTTC
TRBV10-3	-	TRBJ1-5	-	CAISPGLYNQPQHF	TGTGCCATATCCCCGGGGCTGTACAATCAGCCCCAGCATTTT
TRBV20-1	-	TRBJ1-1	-	CSAPPTGIMVSTEAFF	TGCAGTGCCCCACCCACAGGGATTATGGTAAGCACTGAAGCTTTCTTT
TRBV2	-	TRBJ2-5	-	CASSGLGRETQYF	TGTGCCAGCAGTGGACTGGGGAGGGAGACCCAGTACTTC
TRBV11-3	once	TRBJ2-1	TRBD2	CASSSSGSSYNEQFF	TGTGCCAGCAGCTCCAGCGGGAGCTCCTACAATGAGCAGTTCTTC
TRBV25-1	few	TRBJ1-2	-	CASSPPGFRYGYTF	TGTGCCAGCAGTCCACCGGGGTTTCGATATGGCTACACCTTC
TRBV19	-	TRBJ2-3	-	CASSGTLSTDTQYF	TGTGCCAGTAGCGGGACACTCAGCACAGATACGCAGTATTTT
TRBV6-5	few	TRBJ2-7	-	CASSYRQGGEQYF	TGTGCCAGCAGTTACCGTCAGGGGGGGGAGCAGTACTTC
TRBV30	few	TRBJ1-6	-	CAWNPIDSLNSPLHF	TGTGCCTGGAACCCCATTGACAGCCTAAATTCACCCCTCCACTTT
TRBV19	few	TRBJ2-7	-	CASSPTRRNEQYF	TGTGCCAGTAGTCCCACTCGGAGGAACGAGCAGTACTTC
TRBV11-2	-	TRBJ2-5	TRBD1	CASSTSGTGGRETQYF	TGTGCCAGCAGCACCTCCGGGACAGGGGGCAGAGAGACCCAGTACTTC
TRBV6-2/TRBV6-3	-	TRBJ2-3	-	CASSYGTDADTQYF	TGTGCCAGCAGTTACGGGACCGACGCAGATACGCAGTATTTT
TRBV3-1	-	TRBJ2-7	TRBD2	CASGPSGMSYEQYF	TGTGCCAGCGGCCCTAGCGGGATGTCCTACGAGCAGTACTTC
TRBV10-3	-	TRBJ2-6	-	CAISLGGPGANVLTF	TGTGCCATCAGTTTAGGGGGACCTGGGGCCAACGTCCTGACTTTC
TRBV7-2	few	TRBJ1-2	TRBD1	CASSPSTGGYGYTF	TGTGCCAGCAGCCCATCGACAGGGGGCTATGGCTACACCTTC
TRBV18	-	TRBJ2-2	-	CASSPIGGGTGELFF	TGTGCCAGCTCACCGATAGGGGGAGGAACCGGGGAGCTGTTTTTT
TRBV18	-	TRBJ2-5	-	CASSPSREQETQYF	TGTGCCAGCTCACCTTCGCGGGAACAAGAGACCCAGTACTTC